This TCR beta chain was identified in a study of metastatic and nonmetastatic thyroid tumors. Whole-study context: Peripheral blood and tumor or nodule samples from malignant and benign thyroid patients were compared.

Study-level points and caveats: The study reportedly found significantly higher TCR beta diversity in malignant thyroid tumors than benign nodules, in blood and tumor.

This clone was seen many times. Its antigen remains unknown. Original analysis: In papillary thyroid cancer, a distant-metastasis classifier was built using CDR3 differences across clinicopathological groups. MiXCR re-clonotyped the PCR reads for TCRdb. These V and J calls are TCRdb output, not the study's own analysis. The sample has 20,000 to 25,000 clones, about 24% seen once. Germline V lookup: CDR1 ENHRY, CDR2 SYGVKD. The CDR3 is 15 residues long. Trimming took 8 bases from V and 5 from J, leaving 21 bases between them. The entire patient cohort was treatment-naive prior to thyroid surgery. The TCR originated in a female donor with papillary thyroid cancer or a benign thyroid nodule (not recorded which). Some clones in this sample may be carry-over from other donors' samples. Sequenced sample: tumor tissue. The rearrangement joins TRBV10-3 to TRBJ2-5, with D possibly matching TRBD1 (5 bases). The CDR3 DNA follows: TGTGCCATCGGGGCGGCGGAACAGGTCGGGGAGACCCAGTACTTC. Encoded protein: CAIGAAEQVGETQYF.